One sample yielded the 32 T cell receptor beta chains listed below, sequenced in a study of T cells in Graves' hyperthyroidism and ophthalmopathy. What was amplified from RNA transcripts were TCR beta CDR3 regions. Using the HTBI primer set, a first-round RT-PCR was run on the TCR CDR3. Using its own MiXCR run on the multiplex PCR reads, TCRdb lists one record per CDR3 protein. Here the sample spans about 640,000 distinct CDR3 sequences, less than 25% being singletons. Sequenced material: blood. The receptor set was obtained from a man aged 25-45 years with Graves' ophthalmopathy.

This chain connects TRBV20-1 to TRBJ1-3; D is ambiguous. The CDR3 has 13 residues. Germline V CDR1 and CDR2: DFQATT, SNEGSKA (reference sequence). V was shortened by 5 bases and J by 1 base, with 9 bases between the two germline ends. The CDR3 bases are TGCAGTGCTCCCATTCTATCTGGAAACACCATATATTTT. Translating gives CSAPILSGNTIYF.

This clonotype has only a few counts. The CDR3 nucleotides read TGTGCCAGCAGCTTGAAAGGGCTTCTCACTGAAGCTTTCTTT. Amino acid sequence: CASSLKGLLTEAFF. J is TRBJ1-1 and V is TRBV5-8; D gene uncertain. This CDR3 is built from 14 residues. The V end lost 1 base, the J end lost 4 bases, and 11 bases lay between the germline ends. CDR1 is SGHTS and CDR2 is YDEGEE in the germline V gene.

Concerning this clonotype itself: A read error may produce the germline difference seen at one junction end. The chain uses TRBV2 and TRBJ1-6; no firm D call. This CDR3 spans 13 amino acids. Germline-derived CDR1 and CDR2 are SNHLY and FYNNEI. The CDR3 loop reads CASSGTRNSLLHF. The CDR3 DNA sequence: TGTGCCAGCAGTGGTACAAGGAATTCACTCCTCCACTTT. The complete variable domain, with remaining parts taken from reference TRBV2 and TRBJ1-6, reads EPEVTQTPSHQVTQMGQEVILRCVPISNHLYFYWYRQILGQKVEFLVSFYNNEISEKSEIFDDQFSVERPDGSNFTLKIRSTKLEDSAMYFCASSGTRNSLLHFGNGTRLTVT.

About this clonotype: This may stem from a read error, because a much larger clone lies one nucleotide away. This rearrangement joins TRBV2 to TRBJ2-5; 9 bases line up with TRBD2. The CDR3 is 12 amino acids. After removal of 7 bases from V and 9 bases from J, the junction contained 6 bases not matched to a gene. Germline V lookup: CDR1 SNHLY, CDR2 FYNNEI. The DNA of the CDR3 is TGTGCCAGCAAACCGAGACTAGCGGCCCAGTACTTC. It specifies CASKPRLAAQYF.

The chain links TRBV3-1 to TRBJ1-4, with D perhaps TRBD1 (6 bases). V lost 1 base to trimming and J lost 3 bases, with 9 bases between them. The CDR3 contains 15 residues. CDR1 is LGHDT and CDR2 is YNNKEL in the germline V gene (reference sequence). The CDR3 region is CASSQGGLSNEKLFF. The CDR3 DNA follows: TGTGCCAGCAGCCAAGGGGGGCTTTCTAATGAAAAACTGTTTTTT.

Ten or more counts support this clonotype. This rearrangement joins TRBV30 to TRBJ2-7; tentatively, D is TRBD1 or TRBD2 (5 bases each). Trimming took 0 bases from V and 2 from J, leaving 11 bases between them. The germline gives CDR1 GTSNPN, CDR2 SVGIG (reference sequence). The CDR3 is made up of 14 amino acids. CDR3 region: CAWSVPGSPYEQYF. DNA for the CDR3: TGTGCCTGGAGTGTACCAGGGAGTCCCTACGAGCAGTACTTC.

This clonotype came up many times. V gene TRBV2 combines with J gene TRBJ2-7; the D is unclear. The CDR3 is made up of 13 amino acids. Germline V gene data show CDR1 as SNHLY and CDR2 as FYNNEI. Trimming took off 4 bases at V and 2 bases at J, with 9 bases between the two ends. The CDR3 reads CASSVAYAYEQYF. The CDR3 coding sequence is TGTGCCAGCAGTGTTGCCTACGCCTACGAGCAGTACTTC.

This clonotype was seen only a few times. The chain links TRBV3-1 to TRBJ2-1, with D perhaps TRBD1 (6 bases). Germline CDR1 LGHDT, CDR2 YNNKEL (reference sequence). CDR3 length: 15 amino acids. V was cut by 1 base and J by 5 bases, with 12 bases left in between. The chain's CDR3 is CASSQVTGINNEQFF. The DNA for the CDR3 is TGTGCCAGCAGCCAAGTGACAGGAATCAACAATGAGCAGTTCTTC.

This chain connects TRBV5-1 to TRBJ2-2; TRBD1 agrees at 9 bases. V lost 6 bases and J lost 4; bases outside the gene matches: 16. The CDR3 runs 18 residues. Germline V gene lookup returns CDR1 SGHRS and CDR2 YFSETQ. CDR3 residues: CASTKTGSGTGTTGELFF. CDR3 nucleotides: TGCGCCAGCACAAAGACCGGGTCCGGGACAGGGACCACCGGGGAGCTGTTTTTT. The full variable domain, in which reference TRBV5-1 and TRBJ2-2 provide the parts outside the CDR3, is KAGVTQTPRYLIKTRGQQVTLSCSPISGHRSVSWYQQTPGQGLQFLFEYFSETQRNKGNFPGRFSGRQFSNSRSEMNVSTLELGDSALYLCASTKTGSGTGTTGELFFGEGSRLTVL.

This clonotype was seen ten or more times. The chain recombines TRBV20-1 with TRBJ1-1; D not resolved. The CDR3 contains 13 residues. Trimming cost V 5 bases and J 11 bases, with 21 bases left between them. CDR1 is DFQATT, CDR2 SNEGSKA, per germline (reference sequence). CDR3 coding DNA: TGCAGTGCTGGTAGCGGTGAGGGCCCAAACGCTTTCTTT. Amino acid sequence: CSAGSGEGPNAFF.

This chain links TRBV4-1 with TRBJ2-5; 8 bases line up with TRBD2. The V gene's germline CDR1 is MGHRA and CDR2 YSYEKL. The CDR3 is 15 residues long. V shed 2 bases, J shed 5 bases, and the junction held 7 bases outside the gene matches. CDR3 sequence reads: CASSQTGTRWETQYF. CDR3 DNA sequence: TGCGCCAGCAGCCAAACCGGGACTAGGTGGGAGACCCAGTACTTC.

The CDR3 region is CASSGIGGENTIYF. The CDR3 DNA sequence: TGTGCCAGCAGTGGAATCGGGGGCGAAAACACCATATATTTT. This rearrangement joins TRBV7-2 to TRBJ1-3; D perhaps matches TRBD1 (6 bases). Trimming shortened V by 6 bases and J by 6 bases, and 15 bases separated the two germline ends. The CDR3 consists of 14 residues. Looked up from germline, CDR1 is SGHTA and CDR2 is FQGNSA. Complete variable domain (other parts from reference TRBV7-2 and TRBJ1-3): GAGVSQSPSNKVTEKGKDVELRCDPISGHTALYWYRQSLGQGLEFLIYFQGNSAPDKSGLPSDRFSAERTGGSVSTLTIQRTQQEDSAVYLCASSGIGGENTIYFGEGSWLTVV.

This clonotype was seen at least ten times. DNA for the CDR3: TGTGCCAGCAGTTACCCGGACGGCCGCGGGCACTCACCCCTCCACTTT. Protein: CASSYPDGRGHSPLHF. V and J are TRBV6-5 and TRBJ1-6; D call uncertain. This CDR3 spans 16 amino acids. V lost 2 bases, J lost 10 bases, and 18 bases lay in between. CDR1 and CDR2 (germline): MNHEY, SVGAGI.

At least ten counts were recorded for this clonotype. The genes are TRBV20-1 and TRBJ2-1, with D unclear. Between the trimmed V and J ends, which lost 3 bases and 0 bases, there was a span of 9 bases. CDR3 length: 14 residues. The germline V gene has CDR1 DFQATT and CDR2 SNEGSKA (reference sequence). The CDR3: CSASIPSSYNEQFF. The CDR3 DNA reads TGCAGTGCTAGTATCCCCAGCTCCTACAATGAGCAGTTCTTC.

The chain combines TRBV2 with TRBJ2-5; TRBD1 matches 9 bases. Germline V CDR1 and CDR2: SNHLY, FYNNEI. The J segment lost 4 bases and the V segment lost 3 bases, leaving 9 bases of the junction unmatched. The CDR3 extends over 16 amino acids. The CDR3, as DNA: TGTGCCAGCAGTGATACAGGGGGCAAACGACGAGAGACCCAGTACTTC. Protein sequence: CASSDTGGKRRETQYF.

J is TRBJ2-3 and V is TRBV4-2; D is possibly TRBD2 (7 bases). The germline V gene has CDR1 LGHNA and CDR2 YNFKEQ. The V and J ends lost 1 base and 4 bases respectively, with 12 bases between them. This CDR3 is 15 amino acids long. DNA for the CDR3: TGTGCCAGCAGCCAAGTGGGGGGGCAGGCAGATACGCAGTATTTT. This encodes CASSQVGGQADTQYF.

This clonotype was seen a handful of times. V is TRBV5-1 and J is TRBJ2-2; D perhaps matches TRBD1 (5 bases). Germline V gene data show CDR1 as SGHRS and CDR2 as YFSETQ. The CDR3 totals 14 residues. V gave up 0 bases and J gave up 6 bases, with 9 bases separating them. The CDR3 coding sequence is TGCGCCAGCAGCTTGGCCCAGGGCCCCGGGGAGCTGTTTTTT. It yields the protein CASSLAQGPGELFF. Looking up the rest from reference TRBV5-1 and TRBJ2-2 gives the full variable domain: KAGVTQTPRYLIKTRGQQVTLSCSPISGHRSVSWYQQTPGQGLQFLFEYFSETQRNKGNFPGRFSGRQFSNSRSEMNVSTLELGDSALYLCASSLAQGPGELFFGEGSRLTVL.

The chain carries TRBV6-5 and TRBJ2-1; the D is unclear. V lost 2 bases to trimming and J lost 5 bases, with 10 bases between them. The germline CDR1 and CDR2 sequences are MNHEY and SVGAGI. This CDR3 spans 14 amino acids. The CDR3 region has the DNA TGTGCCAGCAGTTACCTGACTGATAACAATGAGCAGTTCTTC. It encodes CASSYLTDNNEQFF.

This chain connects TRBV7-2 to TRBJ2-3; D call uncertain. Trimming removed 5 bases from V and 6 bases from J, with 12 bases in between. CDR1 and CDR2 (germline): SGHTA, FQGNSA. The CDR3 consists of 13 residues. For the CDR3, the DNA is TGTGCCAGCAGCACAAGATCGGGCGATACGCAGTATTTT. The encoded protein is CASSTRSGDTQYF.

This clonotype was found many times. The chain links TRBV7-2 to TRBJ2-3; 8 positions match TRBD2. With V trimmed by 3 bases and J by 1 base, 3 bases remained unmatched. From germline, CDR1 is SGHTA and CDR2 FQGNSA. The CDR3 extends over 15 amino acids. The CDR3 protein is CASSFWRGGTDTQYF. The CDR3 region has the DNA TGTGCCAGCAGCTTTTGGCGGGGGGGCACAGATACGCAGTATTTT.

This clonotype occurred many times. This chain uses TRBV5-5 with TRBJ2-1; a possible D gene is TRBD1 (6 bases). The V gene lost 4 bases and the J gene lost 5 bases, with 13 bases spanning the gap. This CDR3 region has 14 residues. Germline V gene sequence: CDR1 SGHKS, CDR2 YYEKEE (reference sequence). In nucleotides, the CDR3 is TGTGCCAGCAGCAAGGAAGGACAGAACAATGAGCAGTTCTTC. Its translation: CASSKEGQNNEQFF.

Details on this clonotype: Just one base apart from a much larger clone, this may be a read error. This chain joins TRBV7-9 and TRBJ1-2; D unclear. V lost 5 bases and J 8 bases, leaving 15 bases between the germline ends. The CDR3 has 13 residues. Germline CDR1 and CDR2: SEHNR and FQNEAQ (reference sequence). The chain's CDR3 is CASSPKSRGGYTF. DNA for the CDR3: TGTGCCAGCAGCCCCAAGTCCAGAGGAGGCTACACCTTC. Filled out from reference TRBV7-9 and TRBJ1-2, the complete variable domain reads DTGVSQNPRHKITKRGQNVTFRCDPISEHNRLYWYRQTLGQGPEFLTYFQNEAQLEKSRLLSDRFSAERPKGSFSTLEIQRTEQGDSAMYLCASSPKSRGGYTFGSGTRLTVV.

This clonotype came up a few times. One junction end disagrees with the germline gene, perhaps due to a read error. J is TRBJ1-3 and V is TRBV10-3; D uncertain. Per germline, CDR1 ENHRY and CDR2 SYGVKD. The CDR3 loop spans 15 amino acids. CDR3 sequence (DNA): TGTGCCAGCAGTGACGGGATCTTCTCTGGAAACACCATATATTTT. It yields the protein CASSDGIFSGNTIYF.

This clonotype was observed at least ten times. The chain links TRBV20-1 to TRBJ1-1; D is possibly TRBD1 (5 bases). CDR1 is DFQATT and CDR2 is SNEGSKA in the germline V gene (reference sequence). The CDR3 spans 17 residues. Trimming cost V 1 base and J 4 bases, with 22 bases left between them. CDR3 sequence (DNA): TGCAGTGCTAGAGCGGGCTTTTCCGGGACGGAGGGCACTGAAGCTTTCTTT. Its protein product is CSARAGFSGTEGTEAFF.

This clonotype turned up a few times. The chain employs TRBV27 and TRBJ2-7; maybe TRBD1 (5 bases). The germline V gene has CDR1 MNHEY and CDR2 SMNVEV (reference sequence). V lost 1 base, J lost 0 bases, and 10 bases lay in between. The CDR3 contains 15 residues. In DNA, the CDR3 is TGTGCCAGCAGTTTATACCAGGGTACCTCCTACGAGCAGTACTTC. Translation gives CASSLYQGTSYEQYF.

This clonotype was observed a handful of times. The chain has TRBV6-2 or TRBV6-3 and TRBJ2-3; D is uncertain. V was trimmed by 3 bases and J by 1 base, leaving 5 bases between them. CDR3 length: 13 residues. CDR1 is MNHEY and CDR2 is SVGEGT in the germline V gene. CDR3 sequence reads: CASSYIGTDTQYF. The CDR3 region has the DNA TGTGCCAGCAGTTATATTGGCACAGATACGCAGTATTTT.

This clonotype was counted only a few times. The gene calls are TRBV7-9 and TRBJ2-2; TRBD2 agrees at 9 bases. V shed 1 base, J shed 4 bases, and the junction held 13 bases outside the gene matches. This CDR3 spans 19 amino acids. Germline CDR1 reads SEHNR; CDR2 reads FQNEAQ (reference sequence). The CDR3 DNA sequence: TGTGCCAGCAGCTTAGTTCCCGCTAGGCGGGAGGGCGTCACCGGGGAGCTGTTTTTT. Amino acids: CASSLVPARREGVTGELFF.

The chain uses TRBV2 and TRBJ2-1; 9 bases line up with TRBD2. Germline V CDR1 and CDR2: SNHLY, FYNNEI. Trimming cost V 6 bases and J 2 bases; bases outside gene matches: 5. The CDR3 sequence is 15 residues long. The CDR3: CASRGLARTYNEQFF. The CDR3 region has the DNA TGTGCCAGCAGGGGACTAGCACGTACCTACAATGAGCAGTTCTTC.

There are a few counts of this clonotype. The V call is TRBV6-6, the J call TRBJ2-5; D remains ambiguous. Trimming pared 2 bases from V and 5 bases from J, leaving 15 bases between. In germline, CDR1 is MNHNY, CDR2 SVGAGI (reference sequence). The CDR3 runs to 15 residues. The chain's CDR3 is CASSYLRTARETQYF. The CDR3 bases are TGTGCCAGCAGTTACCTTCGGACGGCCCGGGAGACCCAGTACTTC.

In nucleotides, the CDR3 is TGCAGTGCACAACGGGGAGAGACCCAGTACTTC. This sequence encodes CSAQRGETQYF. The rearrangement links TRBV20-1 to TRBJ2-5; D may be TRBD2 (5 bases). V lost 6 bases and J lost 4, with 9 bases in between. CDR1 DFQATT and CDR2 SNEGSKA come from the germline V gene (reference sequence). CDR3 length: 11 residues.

The chain employs TRBV3-1 and TRBJ2-7, with a tentative D call TRBD1 (8 bases). The germline V gene has CDR1 LGHDT and CDR2 YNNKEL (reference sequence). This CDR3 spans 16 amino acids. V was trimmed by 1 base and J by 3 bases, leaving 16 bases between them. The CDR3 nucleotides are TGTGCCAGCAGCCAAGCTTACAGGGGGGGTTTCTACGAGCAGTACTTC. Its protein is CASSQAYRGGFYEQYF.

This clonotype has a handful of counts. The gene calls are TRBV18 and TRBJ1-3; perhaps TRBD1 as D (5 bases). In germline, CDR1 is KGHSH, CDR2 LQKENI. Trimming removed 4 bases from V and 0 bases from J, with 16 bases in between. The CDR3 has 17 amino acids. The CDR3 sequence: CASSQKGPMSSGNTIYF. In DNA, the CDR3 is TGTGCCAGCTCACAAAAGGGACCGATGAGCTCTGGAAACACCATATATTTT.